This TCR beta chain was retrieved from a study of vaccination effects on CD4 cells after COVID-19. In the study overall: Two-dose vaccination with either BNT162b2 or mRNA-1273 was given to the participants. Samples from a couple of convalescent patients were given 16 days and one week before vaccination. Study observations and caveats: In people who had recovered, most post-vaccine spike-reactive clones were new vaccine-induced clones.

For this clone: The antigen is undetermined.

V shed 6 bases and J shed 8 bases, with 11 bases lying between them. This CDR3 region has 13 residues. Using viral peptide pools, the ViraFEST assay grew out antigen-specific CD4+ T cells prior to sequencing. CD4+ T cell isolation took place after 10 days of culture. This individual tested PCR-positive for SARS-CoV-2 infection between March and December 2020. Clones were read by immunoSEQ multiplex PCR, and TCRdb kept only the in-frame ones, dropping some. Altogether some 38,000 clones are present, about two thirds being singletons, with the ten largest covering about 18%. The chain uses TRBV12-3 or TRBV12-4 and TRBJ1-6; D ambiguous. This TCR was recovered from a human donor who had a prior SARS-CoV-2 infection. The material was CD4+ T cells from PBMCs cultured with HCoV-NL63 spike peptides, obtained before COVID-19 vaccination. CDR3 bases: TGTGCCAGCAGCATTCGGGGTGATTCACCCCTCCACTTT. This encodes CASSIRGDSPLHF.